This passage covers 3 T cell receptor beta chains from one sample sequenced in a study of cytomegalovirus exposure and HLA in healthy donors. Primers: 60 Vbeta forward and 13 Jbeta reverse. Profiled with immunoSEQ multiplex PCR; TCRdb holds only in-frame clones, not every one. The sample holds about 130,000 clones; around 70% are singletons and the top ten take around 2.1%. The sequenced sample consisted of PBMCs. The receptors shown here come from a woman in her thirties or forties in good health and CMV-seropositive.

The chain recombines TRBV4-3 with TRBJ1-2; 10 bases align to TRBD1. The CDR3 consists of 15 residues. Trimming cost V 1 base and J 4 bases; bases outside gene matches: 3. Germline CDR1 is LGHNA and CDR2 is YSLEER. The DNA of the CDR3 is TGCGCCAGCAGCCAAGCAGGGACAGGGGTCTATGGCTACACCTTC. Its protein product is CASSQAGTGVYGYTF.

In its sample, this clone was seen a few times. The V call is TRBV7-6, the J call TRBJ1-1; TRBD1 might be the D (6 bases). The germline V gene has CDR1 SGHVS and CDR2 FNYEAQ. The V end was cut by 4 bases, the J end by 5 bases, with 11 bases between. There are 13 residues in the CDR3. This chain's CDR3 is CASSSPQGTEAFF. DNA for the CDR3: TGTGCCAGCAGCTCACCCCAGGGGACTGAAGCTTTCTTT.

This clone occurred a few times. The chain uses TRBV6-1 and TRBJ1-1; no clear D. From germline, CDR1 is MNHNS and CDR2 SASEGT. Trimming shortened V by 6 bases and J by 9 bases, and 14 bases separated the two germline ends. This CDR3 has 12 residues. The CDR3 protein is CASRERGGQAFF. The DNA for the CDR3 is TGTGCCAGCAGGGAGCGGGGAGGGCAAGCTTTCTTT.